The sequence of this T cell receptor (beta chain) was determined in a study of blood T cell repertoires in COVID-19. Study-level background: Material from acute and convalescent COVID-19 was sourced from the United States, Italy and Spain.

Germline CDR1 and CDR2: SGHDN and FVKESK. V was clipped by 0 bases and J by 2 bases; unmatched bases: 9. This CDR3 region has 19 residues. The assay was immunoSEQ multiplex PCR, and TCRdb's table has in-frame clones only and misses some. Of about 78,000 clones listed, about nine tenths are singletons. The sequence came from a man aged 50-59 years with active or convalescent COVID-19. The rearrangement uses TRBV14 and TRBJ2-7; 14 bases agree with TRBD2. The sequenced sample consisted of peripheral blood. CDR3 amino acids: CASSQESGTSGGPTYEQYF. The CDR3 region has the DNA TGTGCCAGCAGCCAAGAATCCGGGACTAGCGGGGGCCCTACCTACGAGCAGTACTTC. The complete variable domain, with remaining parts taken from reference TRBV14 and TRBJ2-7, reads EAGVTQFPSHSVIEKGQTVTLRCDPISGHDNLYWYRRVMGKEIKFLLHFVKESKQDESGMPNNRFLAERTGGTYSTLKVQPAELEDSGVYFCASSQESGTSGGPTYEQYFGPGTRLTVT.